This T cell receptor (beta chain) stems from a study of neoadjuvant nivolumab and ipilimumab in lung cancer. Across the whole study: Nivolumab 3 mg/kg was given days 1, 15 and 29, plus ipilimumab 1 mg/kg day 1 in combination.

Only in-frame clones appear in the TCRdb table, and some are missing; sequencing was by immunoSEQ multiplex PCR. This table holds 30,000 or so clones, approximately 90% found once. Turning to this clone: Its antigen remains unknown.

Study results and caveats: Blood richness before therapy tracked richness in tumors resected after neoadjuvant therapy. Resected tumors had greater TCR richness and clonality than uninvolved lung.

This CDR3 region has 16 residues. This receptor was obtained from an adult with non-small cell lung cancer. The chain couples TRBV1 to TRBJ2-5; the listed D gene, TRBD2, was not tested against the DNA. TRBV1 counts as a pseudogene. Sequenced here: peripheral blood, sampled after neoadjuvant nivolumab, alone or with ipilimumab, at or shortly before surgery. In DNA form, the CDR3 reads TGCACCAGCAGCCGACTAGCGGGGGGGTACCAAGAGACCCAGTACTTC. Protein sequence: CTSSRLAGGYQETQYF.